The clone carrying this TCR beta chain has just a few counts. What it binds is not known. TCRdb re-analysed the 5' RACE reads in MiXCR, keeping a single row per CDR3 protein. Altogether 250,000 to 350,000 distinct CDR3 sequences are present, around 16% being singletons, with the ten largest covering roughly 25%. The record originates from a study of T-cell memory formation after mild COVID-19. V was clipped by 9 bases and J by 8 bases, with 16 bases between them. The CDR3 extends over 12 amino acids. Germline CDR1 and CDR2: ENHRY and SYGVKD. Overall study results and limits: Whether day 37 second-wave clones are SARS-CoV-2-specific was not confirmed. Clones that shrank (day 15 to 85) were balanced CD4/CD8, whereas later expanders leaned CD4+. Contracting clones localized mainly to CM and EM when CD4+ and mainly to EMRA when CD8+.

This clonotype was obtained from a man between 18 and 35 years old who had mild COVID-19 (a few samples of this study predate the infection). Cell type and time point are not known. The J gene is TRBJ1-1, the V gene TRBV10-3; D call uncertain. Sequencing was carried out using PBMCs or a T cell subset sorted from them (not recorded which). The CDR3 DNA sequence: TGTGCCATTTCGGGGTTTGCTGGGGAAGCTTTCTTT. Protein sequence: CAISGFAGEAFF.